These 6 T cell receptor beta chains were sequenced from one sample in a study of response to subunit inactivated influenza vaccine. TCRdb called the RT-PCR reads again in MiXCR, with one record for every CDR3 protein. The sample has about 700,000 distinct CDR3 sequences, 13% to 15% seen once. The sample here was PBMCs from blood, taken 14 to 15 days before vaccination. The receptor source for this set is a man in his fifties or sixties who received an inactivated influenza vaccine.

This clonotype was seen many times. CDR3 nucleotide sequence: TGTGCCAGCAGCACCGGGACAGGTTACGAGCAGTACTTC. It is translated as CASSTGTGYEQYF. J is TRBJ2-7 and V is TRBV28, with 8 bases lining up with TRBD1. Trimming took 6 bases from V and 4 from J; bases not matched to a gene: 5. This CDR3 spans 13 amino acids. Germline values: CDR1 MDHEN, CDR2 SYDVKM.

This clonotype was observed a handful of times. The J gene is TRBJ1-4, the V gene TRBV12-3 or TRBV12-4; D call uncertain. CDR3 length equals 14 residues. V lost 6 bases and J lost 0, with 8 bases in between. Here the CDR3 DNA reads TGTGCCAGCAGGAGACCTGCAACTAATGAAAAACTGTTTTTT. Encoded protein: CASRRPATNEKLFF.

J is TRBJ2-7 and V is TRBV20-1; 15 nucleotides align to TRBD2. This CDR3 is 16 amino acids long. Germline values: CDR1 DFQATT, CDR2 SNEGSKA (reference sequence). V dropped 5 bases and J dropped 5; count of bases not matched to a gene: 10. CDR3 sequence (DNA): TGCAGTGCTCGGACTAGCGGGAGGGCCGGGTGGAACGAGCAGTACTTC. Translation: CSARTSGRAGWNEQYF.

CDR3 in DNA: TGTGCCAGCAGCGGACAGGGAGCTAATCAGCCCCAGCATTTT. The encoded protein is CASSGQGANQPQHF. The chain couples TRBV12-3 or TRBV12-4 to TRBJ1-5; TRBD1 matches 8 bases. Trimming cost V 6 bases and J 4 bases; bases outside gene matches: 5. CDR3 length: 14 amino acids.

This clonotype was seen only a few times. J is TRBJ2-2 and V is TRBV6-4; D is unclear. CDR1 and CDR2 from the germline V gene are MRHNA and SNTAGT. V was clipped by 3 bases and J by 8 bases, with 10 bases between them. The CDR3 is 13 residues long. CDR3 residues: CASSEGESGELFF. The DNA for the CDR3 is TGTGCCAGCAGTGAAGGAGAGTCGGGGGAGCTGTTTTTT.

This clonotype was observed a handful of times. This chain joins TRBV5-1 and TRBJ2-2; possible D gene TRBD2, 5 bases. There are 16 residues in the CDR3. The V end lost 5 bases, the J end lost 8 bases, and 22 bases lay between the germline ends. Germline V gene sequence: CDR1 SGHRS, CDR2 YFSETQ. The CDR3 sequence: CASRSTASGYMGELFF. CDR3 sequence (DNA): TGCGCCAGCAGATCCACAGCGTCGGGGTACATGGGGGAGCTGTTTTTT.